These T cell receptor beta chains were read from a single sample in a study of T-cell reconstitution after alpha-beta-depleted transplantation in children. Each CDR3 protein is one row after TCRdb ran MiXCR on the PCR reads. This repertoire shows 330,000 or so distinct CDR3 sequences, about 7.3% found once; its top ten account for 9.1%. Specimen: peripheral blood, collected 360 days after TCRalphabeta/CD19-depleted stem cell transplant. The origin of the receptors is a female patient between 2 and 10 years old who had a stem cell transplant for Fanconi anemia, so the T cells may come from the graft donor. The CDR3 runs from the conserved cysteine through the conserved F or W. The D gene is left open where the match is weak. The listing skips clone size in some rows; elsewhere it reads once, few, many or a size class.

j_call: TRBJ2-2
clone_size: few
v_call: TRBV7-8
d_call: -
cdr3_aa: CASSLEAGANTGELFF
cdr3_nt: TGTGCCAGCAGCTTAGAGGCAGGGGCGAACACCGGGGAGCTGTTTTTT

j_call: TRBJ2-5
clone_size: many
v_call: TRBV10-2
d_call: TRBD1
cdr3_aa: CASSLTGVSITQYF
cdr3_nt: TGCGCCAGCAGCTTGACAGGGGTCTCCATAACCCAGTACTTC

j_call: TRBJ2-2
clone_size: many
v_call: TRBV20-1
d_call: -
cdr3_aa: CSAPDRRNTGELFF
cdr3_nt: TGCAGTGCCCCGGACCGGAGAAACACCGGGGAGCTGTTTTTT

j_call: TRBJ2-7
clone_size: medium-sized
v_call: TRBV20-1
d_call: -
cdr3_aa: CSASRDASSYEQYF
cdr3_nt: TGCAGTGCTTCCAGGGACGCGTCCTCCTACGAGCAGTACTTC

j_call: TRBJ2-3
clone_size: many
v_call: TRBV20-1
d_call: TRBD1
cdr3_aa: CSAEQTGTGPPWGYTDTQYF
cdr3_nt: TGCAGTGCTGAACAGACCGGGACAGGGCCACCTTGGGGATACACAGATACGCAGTATTTT

j_call: TRBJ2-1
clone_size: many
v_call: TRBV7-9
d_call: -
cdr3_aa: CASSYRTENEQFF
cdr3_nt: TGTGCCAGCAGCTACCGAACGGAGAATGAGCAGTTCTTC

j_call: TRBJ1-1
clone_size: few
v_call: TRBV4-3
d_call: -
cdr3_aa: CASSQELVGPRTEAFF
cdr3_nt: TGCGCCAGCAGCCAGGAACTGGTGGGGCCTCGAACTGAAGCTTTCTTT

j_call: TRBJ2-7
clone_size: few
v_call: TRBV7-8
d_call: -
cdr3_aa: CASSLGGSRTEQYF
cdr3_nt: TGTGCCAGCAGCTTGGGGGGATCGAGGACCGAGCAGTACTTC

j_call: TRBJ2-5
clone_size: few
v_call: TRBV3-1
d_call: TRBD1
cdr3_aa: CASSQQGAQETQYF
cdr3_nt: TGTGCCAGCAGCCAACAGGGGGCGCAGGAGACCCAGTACTTC

j_call: TRBJ2-1
clone_size: -
v_call: TRBV7-2
d_call: TRBD2
cdr3_aa: CASSLSGVTYNEQFF
cdr3_nt: TGTGCCAGCAGCTTAAGCGGGGTGACCTACAATGAGCAGTTCTTC

j_call: TRBJ2-5
clone_size: many
v_call: TRBV29-1
d_call: TRBD2
cdr3_aa: CSVANSGGALETQYF
cdr3_nt: TGCAGCGTTGCTAATAGCGGGGGGGCCCTGGAGACCCAGTACTTC

j_call: TRBJ2-7
clone_size: many
v_call: TRBV29-1
d_call: TRBD1
cdr3_aa: CSVEVGTGAYEQYF
cdr3_nt: TGCAGCGTTGAAGTGGGGACAGGGGCCTACGAGCAGTACTTC

j_call: TRBJ1-6
clone_size: many
v_call: TRBV12-3/TRBV12-4
d_call: TRBD1
cdr3_aa: CASSPTGLWYSPLHF
cdr3_nt: TGTGCCAGCAGCCCGACAGGGTTGTGGTATTCACCCCTCCACTTT

j_call: TRBJ2-1
clone_size: many
v_call: TRBV29-1
d_call: -
cdr3_aa: CSVDDSNNEQFF
cdr3_nt: TGCAGCGTTGACGACTCCAACAATGAGCAGTTCTTC

j_call: TRBJ2-2
clone_size: many
v_call: TRBV7-3
d_call: -
cdr3_aa: CASSLLGVSNTGELFF
cdr3_nt: TGTGCCAGCAGCTTATTGGGGGTCTCGAACACCGGGGAGCTGTTTTTT

j_call: TRBJ2-3
clone_size: -
v_call: TRBV7-6
d_call: -
cdr3_aa: CASSLADGITDTQYF
cdr3_nt: TGTGCCAGCAGCTTAGCCGACGGAATCACAGATACGCAGTATTTT

j_call: TRBJ2-7
clone_size: few
v_call: TRBV5-6
d_call: -
cdr3_aa: CASSATANYEQYF
cdr3_nt: TGTGCCAGCAGCGCGACAGCTAACTACGAGCAGTACTTC

j_call: TRBJ2-7
clone_size: many
v_call: TRBV15
d_call: TRBD2
cdr3_aa: CATSRVTGGEQYF
cdr3_nt: TGTGCCACCAGCAGAGTAACGGGGGGCGAGCAGTACTTC

j_call: TRBJ1-6
clone_size: many
v_call: TRBV27
d_call: TRBD1
cdr3_aa: CASSRGFSYNSPLHF
cdr3_nt: TGTGCCAGCAGCAGGGGGTTCTCCTATAATTCACCCCTCCACTTT

j_call: TRBJ2-5
clone_size: few
v_call: TRBV5-6
d_call: TRBD2
cdr3_aa: CASSFMTSGIETQYF
cdr3_nt: TGTGCCAGCAGCTTCATGACTAGCGGGATAGAGACCCAGTACTTC

j_call: TRBJ2-3
clone_size: many
v_call: TRBV28
d_call: TRBD2
cdr3_aa: CASLLAGGTDTQYF
cdr3_nt: TGTGCCAGTTTACTAGCGGGGGGCACAGATACGCAGTATTTT

j_call: TRBJ2-7
clone_size: -
v_call: TRBV27
d_call: -
cdr3_aa: CASSYGWGYEQYF
cdr3_nt: TGTGCCAGCAGTTACGGCTGGGGATACGAGCAGTACTTC

j_call: TRBJ2-3
clone_size: many
v_call: TRBV12-5
d_call: -
cdr3_aa: CASGLVVTSTDTQYF
cdr3_nt: TGTGCTAGTGGTTTGGTAGTGACGAGCACAGATACGCAGTATTTT

j_call: TRBJ2-3
clone_size: many
v_call: TRBV6-4
d_call: TRBD2
cdr3_aa: CASSDSSGGADTQYF
cdr3_nt: TGTGCCAGCAGTGACTCTAGCGGGGGGGCAGATACGCAGTATTTT

j_call: TRBJ1-6
clone_size: -
v_call: TRBV3-1
d_call: -
cdr3_aa: CASCQVGGGSYNSPLHF
cdr3_nt: TGTGCCTCCTGCCAAGTCGGAGGGGGCTCCTATAATTCACCCCTCCACTTT

j_call: TRBJ2-1
clone_size: many
v_call: TRBV20-1
d_call: -
cdr3_aa: CSASSVRRLPGSSYNEQFF
cdr3_nt: TGCAGTGCTAGCTCGGTAAGGCGTCTCCCCGGTAGCTCCTACAATGAGCAGTTCTTC

j_call: TRBJ2-1
clone_size: many
v_call: TRBV12-3/TRBV12-4
d_call: -
cdr3_aa: CASSLLLWASEYSSYNEQFF
cdr3_nt: TGTGCCAGCAGTTTACTGTTGTGGGCTAGCGAATACAGCTCCTACAATGAGCAGTTCTTC

j_call: TRBJ1-2
clone_size: once
v_call: TRBV19
d_call: TRBD1
cdr3_aa: CASTIRGQGAYPTRYTF
cdr3_nt: TGTGCCAGTACTATCCGAGGACAGGGGGCCTATCCGACTCGCTACACCTTC

j_call: TRBJ1-5
clone_size: few
v_call: TRBV12-3/TRBV12-4
d_call: -
cdr3_aa: CASSFSGGSQPQHF
cdr3_nt: TGTGCCAGCAGTTTCTCAGGCGGAAGTCAGCCCCAGCATTTT

j_call: TRBJ2-2
clone_size: many
v_call: TRBV20-1
d_call: -
cdr3_aa: CSASFQTNTGELFF
cdr3_nt: TGCAGTGCTAGCTTTCAGACGAACACCGGGGAGCTGTTTTTT

j_call: TRBJ2-2
clone_size: many
v_call: TRBV28
d_call: -
cdr3_aa: CASSVQLGGELFF
cdr3_nt: TGTGCCAGCAGTGTCCAGTTGGGCGGGGAGCTGTTTTTT

j_call: TRBJ2-1
clone_size: many
v_call: TRBV7-9
d_call: TRBD2
cdr3_aa: CASSFSGGEQFF
cdr3_nt: TGTGCCAGCAGCTTTAGCGGGGGAGAGCAGTTCTTC

j_call: TRBJ2-1
clone_size: many
v_call: TRBV24-1
d_call: -
cdr3_aa: CATSSYNEQFF
cdr3_nt: TGTGCCACCAGTTCCTACAATGAGCAGTTCTTC

j_call: TRBJ2-3
clone_size: many
v_call: TRBV6-5
d_call: -
cdr3_aa: CASSYSGLTDTQYF
cdr3_nt: TGTGCCAGCAGTTACTCCGGACTAACAGATACGCAGTATTTT

j_call: TRBJ2-7
clone_size: -
v_call: TRBV2
d_call: TRBD2
cdr3_aa: CASSGGAGVPNEQYF
cdr3_nt: TGTGCCAGCAGTGGAGGAGCGGGGGTCCCCAACGAGCAGTACTTC

j_call: TRBJ2-5
clone_size: many
v_call: TRBV10-3
d_call: -
cdr3_aa: CAISESGRETQYF
cdr3_nt: TGTGCCATCAGTGAGTCAGGGAGGGAGACCCAGTACTTC

j_call: TRBJ2-2
clone_size: many
v_call: TRBV29-1
d_call: TRBD1
cdr3_aa: CSVTGGLNTGELFF
cdr3_nt: TGCAGCGTCACAGGGGGCTTAAACACCGGGGAGCTGTTTTTT

j_call: TRBJ2-3
clone_size: many
v_call: TRBV5-6
d_call: TRBD2
cdr3_aa: CASSEGLAGDTQYF
cdr3_nt: TGTGCCAGCAGCGAAGGACTAGCAGGGGATACGCAGTATTTT

j_call: TRBJ2-1
clone_size: -
v_call: TRBV11-2
d_call: -
cdr3_aa: CASSSLWEANNEQFF
cdr3_nt: TGTGCCAGCAGCTCCCTTTGGGAGGCCAACAATGAGCAGTTCTTC

j_call: TRBJ2-2
clone_size: -
v_call: TRBV5-1
d_call: TRBD2
cdr3_aa: CASSPRTSGGAGELFF
cdr3_nt: TGCGCCAGCAGCCCCCGGACTAGCGGGGGAGCCGGGGAGCTGTTTTTT

j_call: TRBJ2-7
clone_size: few
v_call: TRBV7-2
d_call: -
cdr3_aa: CASSLAGTASSYEQYF
cdr3_nt: TGTGCCAGCAGCTTAGCGGGGACGGCATCCTCCTACGAGCAGTACTTC

j_call: TRBJ2-7
clone_size: many
v_call: TRBV9
d_call: -
cdr3_aa: CASSVDPLPTYEQYF
cdr3_nt: TGTGCCAGCAGCGTAGATCCCCTACCTACCTACGAGCAGTACTTC

j_call: TRBJ2-1
clone_size: few
v_call: TRBV27
d_call: TRBD2
cdr3_aa: CASSSKLAGPYNEQFF
cdr3_nt: TGTGCCAGCAGTTCGAAATTAGCGGGCCCCTACAATGAGCAGTTCTTC

j_call: TRBJ1-1
clone_size: many
v_call: TRBV6-2/TRBV6-3
d_call: -
cdr3_aa: CASSFHLQEAFF
cdr3_nt: TGTGCCAGCAGTTTTCACCTTCAAGAAGCTTTCTTT

j_call: TRBJ2-6
clone_size: few
v_call: TRBV7-3
d_call: -
cdr3_aa: CASSLFSRKLSSGANVLTF
cdr3_nt: TGTGCCAGCAGCTTATTTAGCCGGAAGCTCTCATCTGGGGCCAACGTCCTGACTTTC

j_call: TRBJ1-5
clone_size: many
v_call: TRBV7-8
d_call: -
cdr3_aa: CASSIGRNQPQHF
cdr3_nt: TGTGCCAGCAGCATAGGGAGGAATCAGCCCCAGCATTTT

j_call: TRBJ2-1
clone_size: few
v_call: TRBV2
d_call: -
cdr3_aa: CASSEALRGTDNEQFF
cdr3_nt: TGTGCCAGCAGTGAAGCGCTTCGGGGGACTGACAATGAGCAGTTCTTC

j_call: TRBJ2-1
clone_size: many
v_call: TRBV11-2
d_call: -
cdr3_aa: CASSLVWLGSYNEQFF
cdr3_nt: TGTGCCAGCAGCTTAGTATGGCTAGGGTCCTACAATGAGCAGTTCTTC

j_call: TRBJ2-3
clone_size: few
v_call: TRBV20-1
d_call: -
cdr3_aa: CSAREVRLAESLMYTQYF
cdr3_nt: TGCAGTGCTAGAGAAGTTCGGTTAGCGGAGTCGTTAATGTATACGCAGTATTTT

j_call: TRBJ2-1
clone_size: many
v_call: TRBV28
d_call: -
cdr3_aa: CASAVVTPTGNEQFF
cdr3_nt: TGTGCCAGCGCCGTAGTTACACCAACAGGGAATGAGCAGTTCTTC

j_call: TRBJ2-1
clone_size: -
v_call: TRBV19
d_call: TRBD2
cdr3_aa: CASSIRLAGGRNEQFF
cdr3_nt: TGTGCCAGTAGTATTAGACTAGCGGGAGGACGGAATGAGCAGTTCTTC

j_call: TRBJ2-5
clone_size: -
v_call: TRBV7-6
d_call: -
cdr3_aa: CASSQGPGPQETQYF
cdr3_nt: TGTGCCAGCAGCCAAGGACCTGGGCCCCAAGAGACCCAGTACTTC